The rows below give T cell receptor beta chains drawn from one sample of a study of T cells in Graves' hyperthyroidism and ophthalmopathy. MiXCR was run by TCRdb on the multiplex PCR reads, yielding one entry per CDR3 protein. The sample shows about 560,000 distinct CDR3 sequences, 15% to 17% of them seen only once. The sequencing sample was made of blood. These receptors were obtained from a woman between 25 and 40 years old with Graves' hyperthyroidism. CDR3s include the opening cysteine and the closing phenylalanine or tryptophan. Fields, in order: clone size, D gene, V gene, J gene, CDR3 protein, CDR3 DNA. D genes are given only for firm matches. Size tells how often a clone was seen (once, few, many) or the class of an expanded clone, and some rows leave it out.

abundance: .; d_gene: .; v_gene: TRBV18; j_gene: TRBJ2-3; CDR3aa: CASSTRVGNRGTDTQYF; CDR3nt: TGTGCCAGCTCCACCAGAGTGGGGAATCGGGGCACAGATACGCAGTATTTT
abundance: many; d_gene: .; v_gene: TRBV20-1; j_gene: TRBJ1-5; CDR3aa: CSASLTGGRQPQHF; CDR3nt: TGCAGTGCTAGCCTTACAGGAGGGAGGCAGCCCCAGCATTTT
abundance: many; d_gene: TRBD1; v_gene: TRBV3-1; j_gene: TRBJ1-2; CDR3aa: CASSQTTGGGYGYTF; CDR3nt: TGTGCCAGCAGCCAGACCACAGGGGGAGGCTATGGCTACACCTTC
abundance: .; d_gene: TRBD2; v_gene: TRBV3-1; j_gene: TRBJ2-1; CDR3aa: CASSLLAGLAGDEQFF; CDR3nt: TGTGCCAGCAGCCTCCTCGCGGGGCTAGCGGGAGATGAGCAGTTCTTC
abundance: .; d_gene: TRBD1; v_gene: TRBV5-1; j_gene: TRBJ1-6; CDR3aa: CASSPEQGSYNSPLHF; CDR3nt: TGCGCCAGCAGCCCGGAACAGGGGTCCTATAATTCACCCCTCCACTTT
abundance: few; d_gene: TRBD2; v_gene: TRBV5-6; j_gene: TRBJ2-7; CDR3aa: CASREGLAAYEQYF; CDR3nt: TGTGCCAGCAGGGAGGGACTAGCGGCCTACGAGCAGTACTTC
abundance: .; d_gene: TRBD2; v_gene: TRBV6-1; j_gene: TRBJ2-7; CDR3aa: CASRTGLAGVEQYF; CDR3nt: TGTGCCAGCAGAACGGGACTAGCGGGAGTCGAGCAGTACTTC
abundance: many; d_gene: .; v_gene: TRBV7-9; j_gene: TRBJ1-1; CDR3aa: CASVAGGEAEAFF; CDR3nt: TGTGCCAGCGTAGCGGGGGGCGAGGCTGAAGCTTTCTTT
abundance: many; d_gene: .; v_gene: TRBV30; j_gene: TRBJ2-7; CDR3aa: CAWRAGNYEQYF; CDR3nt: TGTGCCTGGAGGGCCGGGAACTACGAGCAGTACTTC
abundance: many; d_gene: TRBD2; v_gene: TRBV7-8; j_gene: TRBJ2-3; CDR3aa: CASSVRTSGSTDTQYF; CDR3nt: TGTGCCAGCAGCGTACGGACTAGCGGGAGCACAGATACGCAGTATTTT
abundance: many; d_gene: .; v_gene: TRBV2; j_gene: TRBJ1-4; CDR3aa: CASSEAQGVLNEKLFF; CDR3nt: TGTGCCAGCAGTGAAGCGCAAGGGGTCCTAAATGAAAAACTGTTTTTT
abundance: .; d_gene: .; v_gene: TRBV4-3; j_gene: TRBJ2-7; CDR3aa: CASSQIGRGSSYEQYF; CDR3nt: TGCGCCAGCAGCCAAATCGGCAGGGGAAGCTCCTACGAGCAGTACTTC
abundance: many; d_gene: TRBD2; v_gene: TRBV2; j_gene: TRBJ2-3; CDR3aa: CASSERTSGSSDTQYF; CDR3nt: TGTGCCAGCAGTGAACGTACTAGCGGGTCATCGGATACGCAGTATTTT
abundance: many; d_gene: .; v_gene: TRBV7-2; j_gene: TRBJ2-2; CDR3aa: CASSLARYTGELFF; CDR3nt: TGTGCCAGCAGCTTAGCGCGGTACACCGGGGAGCTGTTTTTT
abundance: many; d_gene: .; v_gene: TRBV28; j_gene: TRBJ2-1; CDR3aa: CASNLGGAEYNEQFF; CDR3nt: TGTGCCAGCAATTTGGGGGGGGCTGAGTACAATGAGCAGTTCTTC
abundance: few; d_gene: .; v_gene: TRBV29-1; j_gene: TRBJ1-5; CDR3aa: CSVFLSWGDSNQPQHF; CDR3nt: TGCAGCGTATTTTTGAGTTGGGGCGATAGCAATCAGCCCCAGCATTTT
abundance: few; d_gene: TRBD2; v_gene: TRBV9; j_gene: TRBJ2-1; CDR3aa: CASSLRPGLEAYNEQFF; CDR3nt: TGTGCCAGCAGCCTGAGACCGGGACTAGAGGCCTACAATGAGCAGTTCTTC
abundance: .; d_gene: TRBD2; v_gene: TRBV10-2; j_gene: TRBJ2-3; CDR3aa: CATRLAASTDTQYF; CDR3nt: TGCGCCACCAGACTAGCGGCTAGCACAGATACGCAGTATTTT
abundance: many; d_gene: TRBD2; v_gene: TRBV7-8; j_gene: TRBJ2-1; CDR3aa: CASSFPGLDNEQFF; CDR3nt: TGTGCCAGCAGCTTTCCGGGACTAGATAATGAGCAGTTCTTC
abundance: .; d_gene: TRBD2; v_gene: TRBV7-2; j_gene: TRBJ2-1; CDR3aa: CASSSRLADTYNEQFF; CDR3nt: TGTGCCAGCAGCTCAAGACTAGCTGATACCTACAATGAGCAGTTCTTC
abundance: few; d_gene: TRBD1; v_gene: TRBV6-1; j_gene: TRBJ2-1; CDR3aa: CASRRDRDLYNEQFF; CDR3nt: TGTGCCAGCAGAAGGGACAGAGACCTGTACAATGAGCAGTTCTTC
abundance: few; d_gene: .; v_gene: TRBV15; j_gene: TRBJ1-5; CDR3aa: CATSRDYSPGQPQHF; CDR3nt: TGTGCCACCAGCAGAGATTACAGCCCCGGTCAGCCCCAGCATTTT
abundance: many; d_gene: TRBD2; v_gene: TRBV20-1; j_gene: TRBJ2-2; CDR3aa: CSARGLAALNTGELFF; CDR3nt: TGCAGTGCTAGAGGACTAGCGGCCCTGAACACCGGGGAGCTGTTTTTT
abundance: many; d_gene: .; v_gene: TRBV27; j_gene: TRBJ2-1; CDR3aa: CASSWETGRVNEQFF; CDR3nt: TGTGCCAGCAGTTGGGAGACAGGGAGGGTAAATGAGCAGTTCTTC
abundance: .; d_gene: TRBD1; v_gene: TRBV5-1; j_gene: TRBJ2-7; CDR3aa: CASSYKTGTGDYEQYF; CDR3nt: TGCGCCAGCAGCTACAAAACCGGGACAGGGGACTACGAGCAGTACTTC
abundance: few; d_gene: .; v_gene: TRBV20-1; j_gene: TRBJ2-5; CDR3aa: CSARPSGYGTQYF; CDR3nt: TGCAGTGCTAGACCCTCGGGTTATGGGACCCAGTACTTC
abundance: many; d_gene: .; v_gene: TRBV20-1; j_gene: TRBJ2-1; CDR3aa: CSGFAGFDTSYNEQFF; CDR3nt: TGCAGTGGATTTGCGGGTTTTGACACCTCCTACAATGAGCAGTTCTTC
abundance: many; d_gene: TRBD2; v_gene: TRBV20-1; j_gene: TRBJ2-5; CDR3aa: CSAQREGLETQYF; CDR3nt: TGCAGTGCCCAGCGGGAGGGCCTGGAGACCCAGTACTTC
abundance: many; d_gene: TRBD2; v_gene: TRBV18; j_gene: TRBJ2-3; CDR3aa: CASSQLAGSSDTQYF; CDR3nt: TGTGCCAGCTCCCAACTAGCGGGATCATCAGATACGCAGTATTTT
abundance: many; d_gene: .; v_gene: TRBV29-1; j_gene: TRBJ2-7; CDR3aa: CSVLTGTYYEQYF; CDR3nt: TGCAGCGTTCTTACCGGGACTTACTACGAGCAGTACTTC
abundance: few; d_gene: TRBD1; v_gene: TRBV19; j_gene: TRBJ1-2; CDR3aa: CASGQGANYGYTF; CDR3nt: TGTGCCAGCGGACAGGGGGCGAACTATGGCTACACCTTC
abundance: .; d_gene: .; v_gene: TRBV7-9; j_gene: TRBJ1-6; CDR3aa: CASSLILAGSYNSPLHF; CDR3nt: TGTGCCAGCAGCTTAATCCTGGCAGGCTCCTATAATTCACCCCTCCACTTT
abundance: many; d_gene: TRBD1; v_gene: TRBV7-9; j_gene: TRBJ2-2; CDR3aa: CASSPQQGSFGELFF; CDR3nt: TGTGCCAGCAGCCCACAACAGGGGAGTTTCGGGGAGCTGTTTTTT
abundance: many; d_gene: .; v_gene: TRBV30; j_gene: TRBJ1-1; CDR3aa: CAWSIPGPNAFF; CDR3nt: TGTGCCTGGAGTATCCCGGGACCCAACGCTTTCTTT
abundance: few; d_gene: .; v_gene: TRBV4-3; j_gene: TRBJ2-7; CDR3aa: CASSQDARDGGEQYF; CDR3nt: TGCGCCAGCAGCCAAGATGCGAGGGATGGGGGCGAGCAGTACTTC
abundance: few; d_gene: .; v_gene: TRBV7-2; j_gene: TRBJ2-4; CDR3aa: CASSLGGGKNIQYF; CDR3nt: TGTGCCAGCAGCTTAGGAGGGGGTAAAAACATTCAGTACTTC
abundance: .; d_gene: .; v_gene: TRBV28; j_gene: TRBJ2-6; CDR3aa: CASSSGRPGANVLTF; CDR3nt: TGTGCCAGCAGTTCGGGGAGACCTGGGGCCAACGTCCTGACTTTC
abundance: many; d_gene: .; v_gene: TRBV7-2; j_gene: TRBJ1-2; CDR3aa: CASSEGTGSNYGYTF; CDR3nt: TGTGCCAGCAGCGAGGGTACGGGGAGTAACTATGGCTACACCTTC
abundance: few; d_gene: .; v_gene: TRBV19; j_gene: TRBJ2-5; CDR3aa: CASSISVQETQYF; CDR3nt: TGTGCCAGTAGTATTTCAGTCCAAGAGACCCAGTACTTC
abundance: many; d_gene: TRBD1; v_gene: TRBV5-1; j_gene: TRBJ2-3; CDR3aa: CASSLEQGARTDTQYF; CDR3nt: TGCGCCAGCAGCTTGGAACAGGGGGCCCGCACAGATACGCAGTATTTT
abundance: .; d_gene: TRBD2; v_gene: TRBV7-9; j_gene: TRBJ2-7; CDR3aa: CASSLGGSLSYEQYF; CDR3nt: TGTGCCAGCAGCTTAGGCGGGAGCTTATCCTACGAGCAGTACTTC
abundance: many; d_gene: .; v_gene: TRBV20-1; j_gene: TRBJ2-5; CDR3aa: CSARALGGETQYF; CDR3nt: TGCAGTGCTAGAGCATTAGGAGGAGAGACCCAGTACTTC
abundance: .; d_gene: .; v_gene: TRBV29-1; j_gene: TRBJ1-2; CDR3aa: CSALLGKRGYGYTF; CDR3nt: TGCAGTGCACTGTTGGGGAAGAGAGGCTATGGCTACACCTTC
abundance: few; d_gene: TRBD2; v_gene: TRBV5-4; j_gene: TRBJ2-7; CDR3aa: CASSLEVRLAGSYEQYF; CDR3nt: TGTGCCAGCAGCTTGGAAGTTCGACTAGCGGGTTCCTACGAGCAGTACTTC
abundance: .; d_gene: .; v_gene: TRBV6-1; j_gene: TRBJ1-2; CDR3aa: CASTSVGVYGYTF; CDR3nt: TGTGCCAGCACCTCGGTGGGTGTCTATGGCTACACCTTC